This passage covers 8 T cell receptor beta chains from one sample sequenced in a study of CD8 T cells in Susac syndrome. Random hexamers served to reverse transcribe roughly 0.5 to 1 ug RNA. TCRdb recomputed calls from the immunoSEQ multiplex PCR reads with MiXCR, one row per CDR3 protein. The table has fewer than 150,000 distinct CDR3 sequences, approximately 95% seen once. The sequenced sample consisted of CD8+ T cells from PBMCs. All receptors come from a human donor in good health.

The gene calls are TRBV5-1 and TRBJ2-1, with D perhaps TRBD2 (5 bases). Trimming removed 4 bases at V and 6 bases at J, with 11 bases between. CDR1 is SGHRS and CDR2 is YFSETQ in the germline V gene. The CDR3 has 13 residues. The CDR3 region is CASSIGLSNEQFF. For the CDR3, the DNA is TGCGCCAGCAGCATTGGACTTAGCAATGAGCAGTTCTTC. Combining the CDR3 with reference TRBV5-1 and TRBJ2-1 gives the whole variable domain KAGVTQTPRYLIKTRGQQVTLSCSPISGHRSVSWYQQTPGQGLQFLFEYFSETQRNKGNFPGRFSGRQFSNSRSEMNVSTLELGDSALYLCASSIGLSNEQFFGPGTRLTVL.

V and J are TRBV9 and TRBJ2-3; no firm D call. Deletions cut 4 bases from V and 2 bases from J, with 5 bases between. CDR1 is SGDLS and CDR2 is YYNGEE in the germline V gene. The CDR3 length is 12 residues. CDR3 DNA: TGTGCCAGCAGCACCCCCACAGATACGCAGTATTTT. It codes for CASSTPTDTQYF.

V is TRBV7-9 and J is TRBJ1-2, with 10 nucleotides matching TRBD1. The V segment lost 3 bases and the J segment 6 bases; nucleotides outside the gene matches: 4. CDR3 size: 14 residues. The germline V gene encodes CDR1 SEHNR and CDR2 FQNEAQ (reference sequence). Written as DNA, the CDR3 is TGTGCCAGCAGCTTCGGGACAGGGGCCCATGGCTACACCTTC. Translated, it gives CASSFGTGAHGYTF.

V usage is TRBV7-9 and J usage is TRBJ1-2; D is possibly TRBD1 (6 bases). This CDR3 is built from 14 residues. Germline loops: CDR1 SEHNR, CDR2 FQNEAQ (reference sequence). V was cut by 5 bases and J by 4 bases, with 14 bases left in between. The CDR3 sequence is CASSRDMGGYGYTF. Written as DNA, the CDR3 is TGTGCCAGCAGCAGGGACATGGGGGGCTATGGCTACACCTTC. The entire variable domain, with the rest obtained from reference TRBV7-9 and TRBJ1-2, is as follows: DTGVSQNPRHKITKRGQNVTFRCDPISEHNRLYWYRQTLGQGPEFLTYFQNEAQLEKSRLLSDRFSAERPKGSFSTLEIQRTEQGDSAMYLCASSRDMGGYGYTFGSGTRLTVV.

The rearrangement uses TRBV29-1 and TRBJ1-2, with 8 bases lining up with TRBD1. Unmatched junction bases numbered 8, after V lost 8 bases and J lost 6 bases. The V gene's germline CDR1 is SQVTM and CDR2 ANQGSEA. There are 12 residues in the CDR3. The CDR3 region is CSILQGEDGYTF. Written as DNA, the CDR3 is TGCAGCATCCTACAGGGGGAGGATGGCTACACCTTC.

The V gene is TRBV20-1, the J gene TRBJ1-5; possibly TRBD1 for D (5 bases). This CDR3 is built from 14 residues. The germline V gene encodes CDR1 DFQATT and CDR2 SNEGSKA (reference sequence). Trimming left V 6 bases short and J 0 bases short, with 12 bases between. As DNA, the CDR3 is TGCAGTGCCCCCGGGACTTTTAGCAATCAGCCCCAGCATTTT. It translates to CSAPGTFSNQPQHF.

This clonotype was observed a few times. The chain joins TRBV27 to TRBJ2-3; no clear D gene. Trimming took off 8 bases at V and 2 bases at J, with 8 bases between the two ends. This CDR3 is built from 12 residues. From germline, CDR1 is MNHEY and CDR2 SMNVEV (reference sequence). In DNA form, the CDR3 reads TGTGCCAGCTCCGATAACACAGATACGCAGTATTTT. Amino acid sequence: CASSDNTDTQYF.

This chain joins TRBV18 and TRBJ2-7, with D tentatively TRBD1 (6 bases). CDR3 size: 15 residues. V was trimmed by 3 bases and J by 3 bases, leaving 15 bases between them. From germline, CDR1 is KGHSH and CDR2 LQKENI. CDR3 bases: TGTGCCAGCTCACCGGAAAACAGGGTGGGCTACGAGCAGTACTTC. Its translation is CASSPENRVGYEQYF.